The clone carrying this T cell receptor (beta chain) was observed a few times. The sample belongs to a study of T cells of healthy individuals. Germline V CDR1 and CDR2: LGHNA, YSLEER. V dropped 4 bases and J dropped 6; count of bases not matched to a gene: 9. CDR3 length: 16 amino acids. TCRdb analysed the 5' RACE reads with MiXCR anew, one entry per CDR3 protein. In the table there are 55,000 to 65,000 distinct CDR3 sequences, 15% to 20% of which are singletons. The rearrangement uses TRBV4-3 and TRBJ1-4, with TRBD1 matching over 9 bases. The receptor's source is a human donor in good health. This CDR3 is CASSRGQGKGDEKLFF. CDR3 in DNA: TGCGCCAGCAGCCGCGGACAGGGGAAGGGGGATGAAAAACTGTTTTTT.